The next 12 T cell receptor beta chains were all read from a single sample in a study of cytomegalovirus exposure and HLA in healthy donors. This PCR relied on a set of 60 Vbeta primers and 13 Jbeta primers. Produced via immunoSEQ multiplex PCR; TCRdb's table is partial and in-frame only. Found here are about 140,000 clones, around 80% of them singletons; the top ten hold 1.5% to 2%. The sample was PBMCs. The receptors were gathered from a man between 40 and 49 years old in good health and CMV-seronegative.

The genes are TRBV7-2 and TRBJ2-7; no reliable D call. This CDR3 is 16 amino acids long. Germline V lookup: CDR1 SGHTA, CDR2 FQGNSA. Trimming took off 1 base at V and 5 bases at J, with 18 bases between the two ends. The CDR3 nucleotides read TGTGCCAGCAGCTTAGGTCATGGAGAACCCTGGCACGAGCAGTACTTC. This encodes CASSLGHGEPWHEQYF. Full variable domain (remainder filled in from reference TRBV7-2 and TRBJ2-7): GAGVSQSPSNKVTEKGKDVELRCDPISGHTALYWYRQSLGQGLEFLIYFQGNSAPDKSGLPSDRFSAERTGGSVSTLTIQRTQQEDSAVYLCASSLGHGEPWHEQYFGPGTRLTVT.

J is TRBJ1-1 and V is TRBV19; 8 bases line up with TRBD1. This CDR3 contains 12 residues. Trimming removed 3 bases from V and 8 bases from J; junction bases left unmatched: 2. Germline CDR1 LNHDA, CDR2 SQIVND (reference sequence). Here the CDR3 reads CASSIRQGEAFF. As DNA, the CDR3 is TGTGCCAGTAGTATTCGACAGGGGGAAGCTTTCTTT.

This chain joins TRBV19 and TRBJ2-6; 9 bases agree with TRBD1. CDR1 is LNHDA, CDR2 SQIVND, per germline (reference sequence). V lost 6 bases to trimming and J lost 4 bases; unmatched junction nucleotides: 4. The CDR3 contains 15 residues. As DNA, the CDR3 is TGTGCCAGTAGGGGGGACAGGGACGGGGCCAACGTCCTGACTTTC. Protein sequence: CASRGDRDGANVLTF.

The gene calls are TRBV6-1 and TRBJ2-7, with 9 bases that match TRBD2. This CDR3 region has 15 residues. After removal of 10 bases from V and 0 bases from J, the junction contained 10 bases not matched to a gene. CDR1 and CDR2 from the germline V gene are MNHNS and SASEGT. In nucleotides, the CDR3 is TGTGCCATCGCGCTTAGCGGGAGAAGCTCCTACGAGCAGTACTTC. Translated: CAIALSGRSSYEQYF.

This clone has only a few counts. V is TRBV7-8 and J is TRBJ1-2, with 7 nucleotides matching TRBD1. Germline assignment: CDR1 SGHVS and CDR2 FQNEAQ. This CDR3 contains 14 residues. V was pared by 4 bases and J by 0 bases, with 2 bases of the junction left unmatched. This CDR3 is CASSWDSANYGYTF. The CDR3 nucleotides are TGTGCCAGCAGCTGGGACAGTGCTAACTATGGCTACACCTTC.

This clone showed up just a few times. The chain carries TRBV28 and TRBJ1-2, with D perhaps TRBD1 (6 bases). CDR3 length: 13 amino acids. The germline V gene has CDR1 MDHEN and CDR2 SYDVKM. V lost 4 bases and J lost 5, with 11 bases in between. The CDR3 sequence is CASSSGTTYGYTF. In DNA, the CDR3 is TGTGCCAGCAGTTCCGGGACAACATATGGCTACACCTTC.

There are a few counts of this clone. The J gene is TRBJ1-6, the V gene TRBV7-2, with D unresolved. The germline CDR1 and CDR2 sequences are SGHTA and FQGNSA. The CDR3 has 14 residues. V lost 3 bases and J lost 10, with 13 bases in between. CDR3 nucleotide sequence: TGTGCCAGCAGCTTGGGCGGGTTCTCGTCACCCCTCCACTTT. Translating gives CASSLGGFSSPLHF. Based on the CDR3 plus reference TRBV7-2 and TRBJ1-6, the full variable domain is GAGVSQSPSNKVTEKGKDVELRCDPISGHTALYWYRQSLGQGLEFLIYFQGNSAPDKSGLPSDRFSAERTGGSVSTLTIQRTQQEDSAVYLCASSLGGFSSPLHFGNGTRLTVT.

The CDR3 sequence is CASSLVAGGPPDTQYF. The DNA for the CDR3 is TGTGCCAGCAGCTTAGTGGCGGGAGGGCCGCCAGATACGCAGTATTTT. The chain couples TRBV7-6 to TRBJ2-3; 9 bases agree with TRBD2. With 1 base clipped from V and 4 bases from J, the junction kept 6 bases outside the gene matches. The germline V gene has CDR1 SGHVS and CDR2 FNYEAQ. The CDR3 is 16 amino acids.

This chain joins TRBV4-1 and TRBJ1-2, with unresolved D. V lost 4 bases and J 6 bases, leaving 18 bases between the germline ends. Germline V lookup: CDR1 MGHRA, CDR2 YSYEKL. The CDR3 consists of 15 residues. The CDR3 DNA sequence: TGCGCCAGCAGCCCCCCCGCCGGGTGGGTGAATGGCTACACCTTC. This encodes CASSPPAGWVNGYTF.

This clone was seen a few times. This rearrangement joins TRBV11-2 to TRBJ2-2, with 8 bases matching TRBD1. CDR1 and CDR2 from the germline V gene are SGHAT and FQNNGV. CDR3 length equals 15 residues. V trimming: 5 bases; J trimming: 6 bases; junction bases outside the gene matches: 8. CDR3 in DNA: TGTGCCAGCAGCAACCCCAGGGGGCACTCCGGGGAGCTGTTTTTT. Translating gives CASSNPRGHSGELFF.

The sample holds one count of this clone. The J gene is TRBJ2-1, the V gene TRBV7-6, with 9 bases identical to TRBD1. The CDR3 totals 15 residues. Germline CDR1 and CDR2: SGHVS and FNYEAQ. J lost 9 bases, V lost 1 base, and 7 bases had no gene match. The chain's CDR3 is CASSLEGTGSGEQFF. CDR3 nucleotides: TGTGCCAGCAGCTTAGAGGGGACAGGGTCGGGTGAGCAGTTCTTC.

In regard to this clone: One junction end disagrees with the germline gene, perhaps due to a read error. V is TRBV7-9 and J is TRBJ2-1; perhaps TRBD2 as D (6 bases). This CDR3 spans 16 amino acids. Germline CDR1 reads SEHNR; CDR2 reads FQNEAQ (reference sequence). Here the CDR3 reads CSSSLGTGITYNEQFF. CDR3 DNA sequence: TGTTCCAGCAGCTTAGGGACTGGGATAACATACAATGAGCAGTTCTTC.